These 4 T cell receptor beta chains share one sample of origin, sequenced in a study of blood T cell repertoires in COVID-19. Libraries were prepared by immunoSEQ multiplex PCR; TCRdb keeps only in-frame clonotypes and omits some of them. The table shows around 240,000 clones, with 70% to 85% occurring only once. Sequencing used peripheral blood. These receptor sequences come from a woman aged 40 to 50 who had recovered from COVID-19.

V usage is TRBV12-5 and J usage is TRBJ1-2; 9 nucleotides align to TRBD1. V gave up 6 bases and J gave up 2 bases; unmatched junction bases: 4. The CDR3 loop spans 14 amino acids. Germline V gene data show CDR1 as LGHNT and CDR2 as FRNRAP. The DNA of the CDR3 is TGTGCTAGTGGAATTGGACAGGGGAACTATGGCTACACCTTC. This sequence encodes CASGIGQGNYGYTF.

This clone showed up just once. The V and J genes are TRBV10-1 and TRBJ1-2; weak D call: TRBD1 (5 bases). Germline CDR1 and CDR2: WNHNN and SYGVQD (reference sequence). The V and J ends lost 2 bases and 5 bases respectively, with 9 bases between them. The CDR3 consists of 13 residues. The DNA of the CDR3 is TGCGCCAGCAGTGAGCAGGGAGGATATGGCTACACCTTC. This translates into CASSEQGGYGYTF.

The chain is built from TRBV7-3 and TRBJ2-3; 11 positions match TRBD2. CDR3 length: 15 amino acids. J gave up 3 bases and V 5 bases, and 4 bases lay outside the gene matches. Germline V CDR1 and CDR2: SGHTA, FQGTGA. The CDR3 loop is CASSAVAGGTDTQYF. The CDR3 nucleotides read TGTGCCAGCAGCGCAGTAGCGGGGGGGACAGATACGCAGTATTTT.

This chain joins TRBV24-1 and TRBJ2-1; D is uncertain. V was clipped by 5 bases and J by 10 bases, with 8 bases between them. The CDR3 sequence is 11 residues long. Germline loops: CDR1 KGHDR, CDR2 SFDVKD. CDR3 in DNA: TGTGCCACCAGTGCGAAGACAGAGCAGTTCTTC. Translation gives CATSAKTEQFF.